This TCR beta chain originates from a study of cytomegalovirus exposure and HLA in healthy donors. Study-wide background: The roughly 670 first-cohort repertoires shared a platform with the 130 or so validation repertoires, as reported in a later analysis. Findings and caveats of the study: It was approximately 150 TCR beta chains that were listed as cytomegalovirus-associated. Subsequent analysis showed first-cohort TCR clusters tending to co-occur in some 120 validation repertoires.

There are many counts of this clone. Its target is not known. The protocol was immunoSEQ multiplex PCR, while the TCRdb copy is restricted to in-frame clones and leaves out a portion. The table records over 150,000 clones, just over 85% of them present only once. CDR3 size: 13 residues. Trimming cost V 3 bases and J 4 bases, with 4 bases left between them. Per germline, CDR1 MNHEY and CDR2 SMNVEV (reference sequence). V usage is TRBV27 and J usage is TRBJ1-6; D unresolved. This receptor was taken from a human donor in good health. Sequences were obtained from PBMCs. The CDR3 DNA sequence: TGTGCCAGCAGTTTCTCTTATAATTCACCCCTCCACTTT. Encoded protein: CASSFSYNSPLHF.